A single sample is the source of the 18 T cell receptor beta chains below, sequenced in a study of control samples from healthy donors and cancer patients. Generated by immunoSEQ multiplex PCR, the TCRdb table keeps only in-frame clones and is missing some. This sample carries 97,000 or so clones, about 91% of them seen once, and the ten largest clones take 2% to 3%. The material sequenced was blood. The receptors shown here come from a woman aged 18 to 35 in good health.

The chain has TRBV7-9 and TRBJ1-3; 7 bases match TRBD1. The ends lost 6 bases at V and 2 bases at J; junction bases unmatched: 10. Germline CDR1 and CDR2: SEHNR and FQNEAQ (reference sequence). The CDR3 totals 16 residues. CDR3 coding DNA: TGTGCCAGCAGGATTGACAGGGCTGGAGCTGGAAACACCATATATTTT. Translating it yields CASRIDRAGAGNTIYF.

The rearrangement links TRBV19 to TRBJ2-7, with D possibly TRBD2 on 6 matching bases. V was pared by 3 bases and J by 6 bases, with 12 bases between. The CDR3 loop spans 13 amino acids. Germline V gives CDR1 LNHDA, CDR2 SQIVND (reference sequence). CDR3 in amino acids: CASSILEGFEQYF. The CDR3 nucleotides are TGTGCCAGTAGTATCCTGGAGGGCTTCGAGCAGTACTTC.

The rearrangement joins TRBV28 to TRBJ1-6; tentatively, D is TRBD1 (5 bases). V was cut by 3 bases and J by 6 bases, with 15 bases left in between. Germline V CDR1 and CDR2: MDHEN, SYDVKM. CDR3 length: 16 residues. CDR3 residues: CASSFRPGKGNSPLHF. The DNA of the CDR3 is TGTGCCAGCAGTTTCAGGCCAGGGAAGGGTAATTCACCCCTCCACTTT.

The CDR3 DNA reads as TGTGCCAGCAGAAGCGGGAAATCTTTCGAGCAGTACTTC. Amino acid sequence: CASRSGKSFEQYF. The chain joins TRBV4-2 to TRBJ2-7; 7 nucleotides line up with TRBD2. There are 13 residues in the CDR3. V dropped 6 bases and J dropped 6; count of bases not matched to a gene: 8. Germline V lookup: CDR1 LGHNA, CDR2 YNFKEQ.

J is TRBJ1-2 and V is TRBV7-2, with D perhaps matching TRBD1 (5 bases). The V gene lost 5 bases and the J gene lost 4 bases, with 11 bases spanning the gap. Germline V gives CDR1 SGHTA, CDR2 FQGNSA. CDR3 size: 13 residues. CDR3 loop: CASSLRVPYGYTF. Written as DNA, the CDR3 is TGTGCCAGCAGCCTCAGGGTCCCCTATGGCTACACCTTC.

V and J are TRBV28 and TRBJ2-5; TRBD1 is a possible D gene (6 bases). This CDR3 comprises 15 residues. The V end lost 8 bases, the J end lost 0 bases, and 16 bases lay between the germline ends. CDR1 and CDR2 from the germline V gene are MDHEN and SYDVKM. The CDR3 region is CASLSTGAHQETQYF. DNA for the CDR3: TGTGCCAGCCTATCGACAGGCGCACACCAAGAGACCCAGTACTTC.

V usage is TRBV18 and J usage is TRBJ1-1; a possible D gene is TRBD1 (5 bases). V was pared by 6 bases and J by 2 bases, with 19 bases between. Germline CDR1 and CDR2: KGHSH and LQKENI. The CDR3 loop spans 16 amino acids. CDR3 coding DNA: TGTGCCAGCTCCCCGGGGGTAGGGACCCGCAACACTGAAGCTTTCTTT. Translated: CASSPGVGTRNTEAFF.

CDR3 DNA: TGCGCCAGCAGCACCCCTAAGGACACGAATGTACCTACCCACTATGGCTACACCTTC. It yields the protein CASSTPKDTNVPTHYGYTF. The gene calls are TRBV5-1 and TRBJ1-2, with D perhaps TRBD1 (5 bases). The CDR3 is made up of 19 amino acids. The V end was cut by 4 bases, the J end by 3 bases, with 28 bases between. CDR1 and CDR2 (germline): SGHRS, YFSETQ.

This clone was recorded once. The genes are TRBV5-1 and TRBJ2-2, with a weak D call TRBD2 (6 bases). Germline assignment: CDR1 SGHRS and CDR2 YFSETQ. V shed 3 bases and J shed 6 bases, with 6 bases lying between them. The CDR3 length is 12 residues. CDR3 coding DNA: TGCGCCAGCAGCTCGGGGGCCGGGGAGCTGTTTTTT. It codes for CASSSGAGELFF.

V usage is TRBV10-3 and J usage is TRBJ2-1; D is possibly TRBD1 (5 bases). Germline loops: CDR1 ENHRY, CDR2 SYGVKD. CDR3 length: 15 amino acids. The V end lost 3 bases, the J end lost 2 bases, and 11 bases lay between the germline ends. For the CDR3, the DNA is TGTGCCATCAGTGACCCACGCAGGGCCTACAATGAGCAGTTCTTC. Its translation is CAISDPRRAYNEQFF.

The chain joins TRBV28 to TRBJ2-7; D perhaps matches TRBD1 (6 bases). Trimming stripped 4 bases from V and 5 bases from J, with 15 bases between. The CDR3 sequence is 14 residues long. CDR1 is MDHEN, CDR2 SYDVKM, per germline. The chain's CDR3 is CASSYSGQKDEQYF. The CDR3 nucleotides are TGTGCCAGCAGTTACTCGGGACAAAAGGACGAGCAGTACTTC.

Regarding this clone: A read error may be the cause here, since a much bigger clone is one base away. The chain is built from TRBV6-4 and TRBJ2-2; no firm D call. Germline V CDR1 and CDR2: MRHNA, SNTAGT. V shed 0 bases and J shed 1 base, with 3 bases lying between them. The CDR3 is made up of 14 amino acids. For the CDR3, the DNA is TGTGCCAGCAGTGACTCGGTGAACACCGGGGAGCTGTTTTTT. As protein: CASSDSVNTGELFF.

This chain joins TRBV11-2 and TRBJ2-2; 9 bases line up with TRBD1. CDR3 size: 16 residues. Germline lookup yields CDR1 SGHAT and CDR2 FQNNGV. Trimming removed 5 bases from V and 5 bases from J; junction bases left unmatched: 9. CDR3 DNA: TGTGCCAGCAGCCGTCTAGGGACAGGGTTAACCGGGGAGCTGTTTTTT. As protein: CASSRLGTGLTGELFF.

By share of the sample, this clone is medium-sized. This chain connects TRBV15 to TRBJ2-1; D ambiguous. Trimming removed 4 bases from V and 9 bases from J, with 19 bases in between. The CDR3 length is 15 residues. CDR1 and CDR2 (germline): LNHNV, YYDKDF (reference sequence). CDR3 amino acids: CATSTQDGLWGEQFF. For the CDR3, the DNA is TGTGCCACCAGCACTCAGGACGGCCTTTGGGGTGAGCAGTTCTTC.

V and J are TRBV10-3 and TRBJ2-7; 7 positions match TRBD1. From germline, CDR1 is ENHRY and CDR2 SYGVKD. V shed 6 bases and J 3 bases; nucleotides not matched to a gene: 2. The CDR3 totals 12 residues. As DNA, the CDR3 is TGTGCCATCAGCAGACAGGGCTACGAGCAGTACTTC. Protein: CAISRQGYEQYF.

V gene TRBV13 combines with J gene TRBJ2-3, with a possible D match to TRBD2 (6 bases). CDR1 is PRHDT and CDR2 is FYEKMQ in the germline V gene (reference sequence). The CDR3 extends over 14 amino acids. V dropped 7 bases and J dropped 1 base, with 12 bases sitting between them. The CDR3 here is CASIMASGTDTQYF. The CDR3 coding sequence is TGTGCCAGCATAATGGCTAGCGGCACAGATACGCAGTATTTT.

This chain uses TRBV7-8 with TRBJ1-1; 8 nucleotides agree with TRBD1. The CDR3 is 14 amino acids. Germline V gene sequence: CDR1 SGHVS, CDR2 FQNEAQ. V shed 1 base and J 8 bases; nucleotides not matched to a gene: 6. The CDR3 is CASSLVGQEREAFF. CDR3 DNA: TGTGCCAGCAGCTTAGTGGGACAGGAAAGGGAAGCTTTCTTT.

This chain links TRBV14 with TRBJ2-1; D gene uncertain. Between the trimmed V and J ends, which lost 4 bases and 10 bases, there was a span of 14 bases. Per the germline V gene, CDR1 is SGHDN and CDR2 is FVKESK. The CDR3 sequence is 13 residues long. CDR3 region: CASSPWADVEQFF. CDR3 sequence (DNA): TGTGCCAGCAGCCCCTGGGCGGACGTGGAGCAGTTCTTC.